This T cell receptor beta chain is drawn from a study of T cell repertoires in cytomegalovirus infection. TCRdb passed the reads through MiXCR, listing each CDR3 protein once. The sample has some 450,000 distinct CDR3 sequences, about 33% seen once. This clonotype appeared many times. The TCR was taken from a human donor in good health (CMV status not recorded). Some clones in this sample may be carry-over from other donors' samples. Specimen: PBMCs.

CDR3 protein: CASSLAGGDRGYEQYF. The DNA for the CDR3 is TGTGCCAGCAGCTTAGCGGGAGGGGACAGGGGCTACGAGCAGTACTTC. The chain has TRBV7-2 and TRBJ2-7; 10 positions match TRBD1. With V trimmed by 0 bases and J by 3 bases, 5 bases remained unmatched. The CDR3 has 16 amino acids. Germline V CDR1 and CDR2: SGHTA, FQGNSA.